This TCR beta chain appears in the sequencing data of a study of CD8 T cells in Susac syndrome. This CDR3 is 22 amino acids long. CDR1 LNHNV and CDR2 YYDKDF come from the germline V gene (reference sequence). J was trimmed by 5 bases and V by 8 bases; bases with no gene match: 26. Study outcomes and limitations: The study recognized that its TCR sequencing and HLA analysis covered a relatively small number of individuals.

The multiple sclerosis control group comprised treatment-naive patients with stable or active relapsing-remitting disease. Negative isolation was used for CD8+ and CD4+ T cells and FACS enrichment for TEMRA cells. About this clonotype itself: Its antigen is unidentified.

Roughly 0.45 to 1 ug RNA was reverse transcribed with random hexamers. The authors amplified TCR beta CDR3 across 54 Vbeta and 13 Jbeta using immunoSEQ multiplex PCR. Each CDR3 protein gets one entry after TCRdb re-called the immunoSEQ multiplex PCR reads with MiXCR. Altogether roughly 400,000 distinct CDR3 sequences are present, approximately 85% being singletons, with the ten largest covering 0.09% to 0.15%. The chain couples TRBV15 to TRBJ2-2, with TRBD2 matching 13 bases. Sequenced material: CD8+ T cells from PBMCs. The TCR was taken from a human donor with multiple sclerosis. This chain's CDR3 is CATRSGLFGAGLAGDLTGELFF. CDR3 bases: TGTGCCACCCGATCCGGTCTGTTCGGGGCCGGACTAGCGGGGGACCTAACCGGGGAGCTGTTTTTT.